This T cell receptor beta chain was sequenced for a study of blood T cells in healthy people across ages. Primed by a sample-barcoded 5' primer and a J-beta primer mix, a second PCR proceeded for 7 to 11 cycles. The yield of each sample was at least 2.5 million CDR3-containing paired-end reads. TCRdb redid the calling of the 5' RACE reads with MiXCR, one entry per CDR3 protein. This table has 1,500,000 or so distinct CDR3 sequences, roughly two fifths appearing once. This clonotype appeared many times. The CDR3 runs 16 residues. V lost 0 bases and J 2 bases, leaving 13 bases between the germline ends. Per germline, CDR1 KGHSH and CDR2 LQKENI.

Sample: blood. The TCR sequence derives from a woman younger than 35 in good health. The rearrangement joins TRBV18 to TRBJ1-2, with unresolved D. The CDR3, as DNA: TGTGCCAGCTCACCACCTACCCGGGTTTCGAACTATGGCTACACCTTC. It translates to CASSPPTRVSNYGYTF.